Listed below are T cell receptor beta chains from one sample, sequenced in a study of blood T cell repertoires in COVID-19. Method: immunoSEQ multiplex PCR; TCRdb's copy keeps in-frame clones and lacks some. Seen here are 120,000 to 150,000 clones, roughly 84% observed once, and the top ten hold roughly 8%. Material: peripheral blood. These receptors all come from a woman aged 55-75 years with acute or convalescent COVID-19. The conserved cysteine and the conserved F or W are not part of the CDR3 here.

CDR3 protein	J gene	V gene
ASSLGRTVTGELF	TRBJ2-2	TRBV7-9
ASSPPGLAVNEQF	TRBJ2-1	TRBV6-5
ASSQVPAGPGGFLF	TRBJ1-4	TRBV4-1
ASSHRTGTIYGYT	TRBJ1-2	TRBV14
ASSLSPTGPGGDYT	TRBJ1-2	TRBV27
ASSPGTGFYSNQPQH	TRBJ1-5	TRBV7-9
AWSGLAGPNTGELF	TRBJ2-2	TRBV30
ASSRVSGRGAQETQY	TRBJ2-5	TRBV2
ASSYVQGGNQPQH	TRBJ1-5	TRBV6-6
ASRGGWSTDTQY	TRBJ2-3	TRBV6-5
ASNELTGIEQY	TRBJ2-7	TRBV6-1
ASSLAYSNNEKLF	TRBJ1-4	TRBV5-4